This T cell receptor (beta chain) was sequenced for a study of blood T cell repertoires in COVID-19. Profiling relied on immunoSEQ multiplex PCR, and the TCRdb table lists in-frame clones only, not all of them. This sample carries approximately 230,000 clones, roughly four fifths of them seen once, and the ten largest clones take over 14%. CDR3 length equals 15 residues. CDR1 is SGHTS and CDR2 is YDEGEE in the germline V gene. V shed 4 bases, J shed 5 bases, and the junction held 9 bases outside the gene matches. The chain carries TRBV5-8 and TRBJ2-5; 9 bases are shared with TRBD1. Specimen: PBMCs or T cells enriched from blood (not recorded which). This sequence originates from a middle-aged man who had recovered from COVID-19. The CDR3 bases are TGTGCCAGCAGCACCACCGGGACAGGGCGGGAGACCCAGTACTTC. The encoded protein is CASSTTGTGRETQYF.